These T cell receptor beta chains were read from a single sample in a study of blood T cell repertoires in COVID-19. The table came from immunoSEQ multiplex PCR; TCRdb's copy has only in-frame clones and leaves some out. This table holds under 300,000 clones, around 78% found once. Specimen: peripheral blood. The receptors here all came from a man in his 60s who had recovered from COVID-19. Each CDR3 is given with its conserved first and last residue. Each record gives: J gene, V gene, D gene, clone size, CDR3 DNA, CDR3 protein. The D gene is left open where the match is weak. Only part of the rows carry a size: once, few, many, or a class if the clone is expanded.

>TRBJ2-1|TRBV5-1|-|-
TGCGCCAGCAGTAGCGGTGGCTCCTACAATGAGCAGTTCTTC
CASSSGGSYNEQFF
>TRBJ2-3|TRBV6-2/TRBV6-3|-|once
TGTGCCAGCAGTTTGTACGGGAGACCCACAGATACGCAGTATTTT
CASSLYGRPTDTQYF
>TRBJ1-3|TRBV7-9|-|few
TGTGCCAGCAGCTTCCGGGAAAACACCATATATTTT
CASSFRENTIYF
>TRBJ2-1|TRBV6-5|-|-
TGTGCCAGCAGTTACAGGGGAATCTACAATGAGCAGTTCTTC
CASSYRGIYNEQFF
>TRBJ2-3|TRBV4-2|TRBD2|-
TGTGCCAGCAGCCAGGTCGGCCCCCGACTAGCCCGGACAGATACGCAGTATTTT
CASSQVGPRLARTDTQYF
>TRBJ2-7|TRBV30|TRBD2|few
TGTGCCTGGAGAACCGGGACTAGCGGATACGAGCAGTACTTC
CAWRTGTSGYEQYF
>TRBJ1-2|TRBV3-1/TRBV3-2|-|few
TGTGCCAGCAGCCCACCCAACAGGAACTATGGCTACACCTTC
CASSPPNRNYGYTF
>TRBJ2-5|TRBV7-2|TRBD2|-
TGTGCCAGCAGCCCCGGGACTAGTAGGAGGGAGACCCAGTACTTC
CASSPGTSRRETQYF
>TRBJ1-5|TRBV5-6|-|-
TGTGCCAGCAGCTATACAGGGAGTGGCAATCAGCCCCAGCATTTT
CASSYTGSGNQPQHF
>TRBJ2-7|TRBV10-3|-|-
TGTGCCATCAGCCAGGGTACACACGAGCAGTACTTC
CAISQGTHEQYF